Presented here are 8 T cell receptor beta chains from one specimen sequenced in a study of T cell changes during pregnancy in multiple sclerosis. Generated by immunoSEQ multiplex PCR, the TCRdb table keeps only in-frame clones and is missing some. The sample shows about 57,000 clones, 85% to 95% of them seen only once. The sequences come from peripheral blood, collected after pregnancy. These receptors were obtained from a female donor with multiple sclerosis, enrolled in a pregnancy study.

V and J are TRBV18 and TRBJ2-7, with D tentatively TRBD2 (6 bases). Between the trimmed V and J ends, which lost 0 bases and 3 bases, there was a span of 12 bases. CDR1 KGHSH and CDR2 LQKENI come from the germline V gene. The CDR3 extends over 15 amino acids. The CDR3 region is CASSPPTERVYEQYF. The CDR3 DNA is TGTGCCAGCTCACCACCCACAGAGCGGGTCTACGAGCAGTACTTC. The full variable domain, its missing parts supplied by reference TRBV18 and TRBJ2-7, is NAGVMQNPRHLVRRRGQEARLRCSPMKGHSHVYWYRQLPEEGLKFMVYLQKENIIDESGMPKERFSAEFPKEGPSILRIQQVVRGDSAAYFCASSPPTERVYEQYFGPGTRLTVT.

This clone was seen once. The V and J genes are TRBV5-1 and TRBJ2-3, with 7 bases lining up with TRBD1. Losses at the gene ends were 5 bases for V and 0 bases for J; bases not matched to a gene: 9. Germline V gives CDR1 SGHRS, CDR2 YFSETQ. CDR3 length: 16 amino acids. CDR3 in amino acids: CASRDNRQGSTDTQYF. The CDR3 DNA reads TGCGCCAGCAGGGATAACCGACAGGGCAGCACAGATACGCAGTATTTT.

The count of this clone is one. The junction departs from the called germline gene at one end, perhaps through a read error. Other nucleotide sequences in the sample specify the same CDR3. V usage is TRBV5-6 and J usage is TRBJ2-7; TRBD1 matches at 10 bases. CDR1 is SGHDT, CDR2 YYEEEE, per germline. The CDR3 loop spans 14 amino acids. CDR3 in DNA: TGTGCCAGCGCCTACGGGACAGGGGCCTACGAGCAGTATTTC. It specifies CASAYGTGAYEQYF.

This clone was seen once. The DNA of the CDR3 is TGTGCCAGCAGTGAAGTCAGGGGGGATGGCTACACCTTC. It specifies CASSEVRGDGYTF. The J gene is TRBJ1-2, the V gene TRBV2; 7 nucleotides line up with TRBD1. The CDR3 sequence is 13 residues long. J gave up 6 bases and V 1 base, and 2 bases lay outside the gene matches. Germline CDR1 and CDR2: SNHLY and FYNNEI. Together with reference TRBV2 and TRBJ1-2, the CDR3 gives the full variable domain: EPEVTQTPSHQVTQMGQEVILRCVPISNHLYFYWYRQILGQKVEFLVSFYNNEISEKSEIFDDQFSVERPDGSNFTLKIRSTKLEDSAMYFCASSEVRGDGYTFGSGTRLTVV.

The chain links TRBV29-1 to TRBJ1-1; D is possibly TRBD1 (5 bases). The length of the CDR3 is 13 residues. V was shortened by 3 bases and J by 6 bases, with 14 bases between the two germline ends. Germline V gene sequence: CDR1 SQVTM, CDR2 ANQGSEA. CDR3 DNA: TGCAGCGTTGAGATAGACAGAAGGCCTGAAGCTTTCTTT. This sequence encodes CSVEIDRRPEAFF. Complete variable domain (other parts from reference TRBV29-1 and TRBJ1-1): SAVISQKPSRDICQRGTSLTIQCQVDSQVTMMFWYRQQPGQSLTLIATANQGSEATYESGFVIDKFPISRPNLTFSTLTVSNMSPEDSSIYLCSVEIDRRPEAFFGQGTRLTVV.

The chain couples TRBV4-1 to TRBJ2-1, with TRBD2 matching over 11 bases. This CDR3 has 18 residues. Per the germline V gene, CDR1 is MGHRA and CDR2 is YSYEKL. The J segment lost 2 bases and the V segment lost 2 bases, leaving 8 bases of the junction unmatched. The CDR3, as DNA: TGCGCCAGCAGCCAAACCTTTAGCGGGAGGGCGACCTACAATGAGCAGTTCTTC. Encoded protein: CASSQTFSGRATYNEQFF.

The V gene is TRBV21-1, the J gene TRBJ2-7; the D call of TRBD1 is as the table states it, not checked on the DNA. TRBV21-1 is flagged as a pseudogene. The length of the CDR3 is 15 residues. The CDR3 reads CASSKGRTDGYEQYF. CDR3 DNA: TGTGCCAGCAGCAAAGGGAGGACAGATGGCTACGAGCAGTACTTC.

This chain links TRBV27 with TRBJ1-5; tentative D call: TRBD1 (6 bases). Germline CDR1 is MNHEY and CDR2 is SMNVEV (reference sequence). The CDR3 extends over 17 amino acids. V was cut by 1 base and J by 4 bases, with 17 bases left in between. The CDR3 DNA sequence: TGTGCCAGCAGTTTATGGTTTGATGAGGGGGGGAATCAGCCCCAGCATTTT. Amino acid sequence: CASSLWFDEGGNQPQHF.